Below, one TCR beta chain is given with its context. The source of the sample is a study of blood T cell repertoires in COVID-19. Study summary: COVID-19 samples collected from the United States, Italy and Spain covered acute and convalescent phases. T cells, B-cell-depleted T cells, or PBMCs provided the cDNA or gDNA that served as material.

Original data processing: Reference gene primer amplification in the assay estimated nucleated cell counts. Sequencing was performed with immunoSEQ multiplex PCR; in TCRdb, only in-frame clones are kept and a portion is missing. The D gene and trimming were derived from the DNA, and the V and J assignments and clone size from that table. Among about 220,000 clones listed, approximately 80% were seen once. The TCR comes from a human donor in a cohort sampled during active COVID-19. The sequenced sample consisted of peripheral blood.

The CDR3: CASSPTAEFSEQYF. For the CDR3, the DNA is TGTGCCAGCAGCCCGACAGCCGAATTTAGCGAGCAGTACTTC. The chain couples TRBV7-6 to TRBJ2-7, with D possibly TRBD1 on 5 matching bases. CDR1 is SGHVS and CDR2 is FNYEAQ in the germline V gene. Trimming shortened V by 5 bases and J by 6 bases, and 17 bases separated the two germline ends. The CDR3 is 14 residues long.